Listed below are T cell receptor beta chains from one sample, sequenced in a study of T cells in Graves' hyperthyroidism and ophthalmopathy. MiXCR, applied by TCRdb to the multiplex PCR reads, yields one record per CDR3 protein. This table holds a few hundred thousand distinct CDR3 sequences, around 46% found once. Sequencing was carried out using peripheral blood or thyroid tissue (not recorded which). All receptors derive from a woman aged 18-29 years with Graves' hyperthyroidism. CDR3s include the opening cysteine and the closing phenylalanine or tryptophan. A D gene is named only where the DNA matches it firmly. Only some rows state a clone size, as once, few, many or a class for expanded clones.

d_call | clone_size | j_call | v_call | cdr3_aa | cdr3_nt
. | many | TRBJ1-4 | TRBV5-1 | CASSLGVNEKLFF | TGCGCCAGCAGCTTGGGAGTTAATGAAAAACTGTTTTTT
. | many | TRBJ2-5 | TRBV7-2 | CASSLAPRETQYF | TGTGCCAGCAGCTTAGCCCCCCGAGAGACCCAGTACTTC
. | many | TRBJ2-7 | TRBV2 | CASSESGFGYEQYF | TGTGCCAGCAGTGAATCGGGGTTTGGATACGAGCAGTACTTC
. | . | TRBJ1-4 | TRBV5-1 | CASSGGGDEKLFF | TGCGCCAGCAGCGGAGGGGGGGATGAAAAACTGTTTTTT
TRBD2 | . | TRBJ2-5 | TRBV5-5 | CASSVAGLAAETQYF | TGTGCCAGCAGCGTAGCAGGACTAGCTGCAGAGACCCAGTACTTC
TRBD1 | . | TRBJ1-4 | TRBV12-3/TRBV12-4 | CASSSLTGTGEKLFF | TGTGCCAGCAGTTCCCTAACGGGGACAGGCGAAAAACTGTTTTTT
TRBD1 | . | TRBJ2-2 | TRBV7-7 | CASSLGTGGELFF | TGTGCTAGCAGCCTCGGGACAGGCGGGGAGCTGTTTTTT
TRBD1 | many | TRBJ1-1 | TRBV20-1 | CSARKGARTEAFF | TGCAGTGCTAGAAAGGGGGCGCGCACTGAAGCTTTCTTT
. | . | TRBJ1-3 | TRBV6-6 | CASSYEHYSGNTIYF | TGTGCCAGCAGTTATGAACACTACTCTGGAAACACCATATATTTT
. | many | TRBJ1-1 | TRBV12-3/TRBV12-4 | CASSLVGKYTEAFF | TGTGCCAGCAGTTTAGTTGGCAAATACACTGAAGCTTTCTTT
. | many | TRBJ2-5 | TRBV7-2 | CASSLFRATRETQYF | TGTGCCAGCAGCTTATTTCGGGCCACACGGGAGACCCAGTACTTC
. | many | TRBJ1-2 | TRBV4-1 | CASSHSSGAGGYTF | TGCGCCAGCAGCCACAGTTCGGGGGCGGGGGGCTACACCTTC